This record concerns one TCR beta chain sequence. No antigen is known for it. The sample holds no much larger clone one base away, and base qualities are not on file. This entry is derived from a study of T cell changes during pregnancy in multiple sclerosis (dated by TCRdb to 2018 to 2020). In terms of the full investigation: In women with multiple sclerosis, the researchers looked at how the T cell repertoire shifted as pregnancy progressed.

The receptor library was made with the immunoSEQ multiplex PCR assay. Sourced from immuneACCESS, this table was stored by TCRdb with only in-frame sequences that have V and J called. A share of the clones is absent; for the studies checked, an unresolved V gene accounts for under half, and the remainder has no known explanation. Present in this sample are about 47,000 clones, 80% to 90% of which were seen just once. The ten largest clones add up to 6.5% to 9.5% of the sample. The sequence derives from a female donor with multiple sclerosis, enrolled in a pregnancy study. The specimen was CD8+ T cells from peripheral blood mononuclear cells, collected in the second trimester of pregnancy.

The DNA sequence is as follows: TGTGCCAGGCAGACAGGGGGGATAGGTTCACCCCTCCACTTT. Translated, it reads CARQTGGIGSPLHF. The rearranged chain carries TRBV6-4 and TRBJ1-6, with 9 bases matching TRBD1. According to the germline V gene, CDR1 reads MRHNA and CDR2 reads SNTAGT. V trim: 9 bases; J trim: 9 bases; unmatched bases: 9. The CDR3 runs 14 residues from the cysteine to the phenylalanine. The only DNA kept is the CDR3, 42 bases in frame from the first base.